Listed below are T cell receptor beta chains from one sample, sequenced in a study of T cell responses to AZD1222 COVID-19 vaccine. Only in-frame clones appear in the TCRdb table, and some are missing; sequencing was by immunoSEQ multiplex PCR. Among 100,000 to 150,000 clones listed, approximately 88% were seen once. The specimen comprised peripheral blood, sampled on day 0 of AZD1222 vaccination. The receptors come from an adult in good health. Each CDR3 is given without its conserved first and last residue.

>TRBJ2-1|14|TRBV24-1
ATSDRTSDHYNEQF
>TRBJ2-2|13|TRBV27
ASRPQGSNTGELF
>TRBJ1-3|13|TRBV19
ATGDWTRDGNTIY
>TRBJ1-5|13|TRBV6-5
ASSTGTGFNQPQH
>TRBJ2-5|13|TRBV5-6
ASSALAGGSETQY
>TRBJ1-2|12|TRBV13
ASSLKQGVGGYT
>TRBJ1-1|13|TRBV28
ASSLVGQGRTEAF
>TRBJ2-7|12|TRBV28
ASSYGGRGGEQY
>TRBJ2-1|13|TRBV5-5
ASSSSGKGYNEQF
>TRBJ2-7|12|TRBV6-5
ASRRTGGLYEQY
>TRBJ1-2|11|TRBV12-3/TRBV12-4
ASRQTVNYGYT
>TRBJ2-2|12|TRBV6-5
ASGAGAGTGELF
>TRBJ2-3|13|TRBV6-5
ASSYSERDTDTQY
>TRBJ2-2|13|TRBV12-5
ASGEWTVNTGELF
>TRBJ2-3|14|TRBV27
ASSTLAGQFTDTQY
>TRBJ2-7|13|TRBV2
ASSEQGRRSYEQY
>TRBJ2-1|14|TRBV2
ASSESAGRESGEQF
>TRBJ1-2|13|TRBV5-5
ASSSIPTGNYGYT
>TRBJ1-3|11|TRBV29-1
SVQLNSGNTIY
>TRBJ1-2|11|TRBV5-1
ASSLNRVGGYT
>TRBJ1-5|12|TRBV7-2
ASSLLTPGQPQH
>TRBJ1-3|12|TRBV28
ASSLSSSGNTIY
>TRBJ2-2|13|TRBV24-1
ATSLGAGDTGELF
>TRBJ2-5|13|TRBV7-3
ASSTTGGQQETQY